These T cell receptor beta chains were read from a single sample in a study of T cells after somatic rescue of genetic block. Here immunoSEQ multiplex PCR was the method, and the copy in TCRdb shows in-frame clones only, minus some. The sample includes roughly 71,000 clones, roughly 91% of them seen just once. Sequenced: peripheral blood mononuclear cells (PBMCs). The source of these receptors is a man in his thirties or forties. CDR3s include the opening cysteine and the closing phenylalanine or tryptophan. The order of the fields is clone size, D gene, V gene, J gene, CDR3 protein, CDR3 DNA. D genes are given only for firm matches. For some rows the clone size is stated as once, few or many, or as a class when expanded; others skip it.

once	-	TRBV16	TRBJ1-5	CASSQSPGYSNQPQHF	TGTGCCAGCAGCCAATCCCCGGGTTATAGCAATCAGCCCCAGCATTTT
-	TRBD1	TRBV7-8	TRBJ1-6	CASSSGQGLNNSPLHF	TGTGCCAGCAGCTCAGGACAGGGGCTAAATAATTCACCCCTCCACTTT
-	-	TRBV4-2	TRBJ2-7	CASSQDWFNEQYF	TGTGCCAGCAGCCAAGATTGGTTCAACGAGCAGTACTTC
-	-	TRBV18	TRBJ1-4	CASSPNLGTLFF	TGTGCCAGCTCACCTAATTTGGGGACACTGTTTTTT
once	TRBD2	TRBV27	TRBJ2-3	CASSLTAGPRDTQYF	TGTGCCAGCAGTTTAACAGCGGGGCCTCGAGATACGCAGTATTTT
-	TRBD2	TRBV19	TRBJ2-1	CASSMLAGGYNEQFF	TGTGCCAGTAGTATGCTAGCGGGGGGTTACAATGAGCAGTTCTTC
-	-	TRBV30	TRBJ1-1	CAWSRQLINTEAFF	TGTGCCTGGAGTAGACAGCTTATTAACACTGAAGCTTTCTTT
-	-	TRBV5-1	TRBJ2-7	CASSLQAMKVEQYF	TGCGCCAGCAGCTTGCAGGCCATGAAAGTCGAGCAGTACTTC
-	TRBD2	TRBV4-2	TRBJ2-5	CASSQDLGGGSETQYF	TGTGCCAGCAGCCAAGATTTGGGGGGGGGTAGTGAGACCCAGTACTTC
-	-	TRBV2	TRBJ2-5	CASRKGGLFMWETQYF	TGTGCCAGCCGGAAGGGGGGGCTGTTTATGTGGGAGACCCAGTACTTC
-	-	TRBV27	TRBJ1-2	CASRIGQNANYGYTF	TGTGCCAGCAGAATCGGACAAAATGCTAACTATGGCTACACCTTC
-	TRBD1	TRBV27	TRBJ1-6	CASSPWDRDNSPLHF	TGTGCCAGCAGTCCTTGGGACAGGGATAATTCACCCCTCCACTTT